The count of the clone carrying this T cell receptor (beta chain) is one. These data originate in a study of cytomegalovirus exposure and HLA in healthy donors. The primer mix had 60 Vbeta and 13 Jbeta primers. The table came from immunoSEQ multiplex PCR; TCRdb's copy has only in-frame clones and leaves some out. The sample shows 150,000 to 200,000 clones, around 79% of them seen only once. Sequenced input: PBMCs. The TCR comes from a man aged 35-49 years in good health and CMV-seronegative.

The CDR3 here is CASTHSTGGGYEQYF. The CDR3 DNA reads TGTGCCAGCACCCACTCGACAGGTGGTGGCTACGAGCAGTACTTC. V and J are TRBV28 and TRBJ2-7; a weak D match, TRBD1 (6 bases). Trimming took off 7 bases at V and 3 bases at J, with 19 bases between the two ends. CDR1 and CDR2 (germline): MDHEN, SYDVKM. This CDR3 comprises 15 residues.